This T cell receptor beta chain was identified in a study of siplizumab effects on memory and regulatory T cells. Profiled with immunoSEQ multiplex PCR; TCRdb holds only in-frame clones, not every one. The profile covers 75,000 to 100,000 clones, with just under 95% appearing a single time and roughly 1.3% taken by the ten largest. With respect to this clone: Its antigen is currently unknown.

Notes on the study in general: Naive T cells looked more diverse than memory cells, and they looked like major contributors to the alloresponse. Roughly 75-95% of dividing CD4+ or CD8+ clones were without an attributable naive or memory phenotype. Only a minor fraction of alloreactive clones mapped to unstimulated subsets.

The CDR3 spans 15 residues. V gave up 5 bases and J gave up 3 bases, with 17 bases separating them. Per the germline V gene, CDR1 is MDHEN and CDR2 is SYDVKM. The chain is built from TRBV28 and TRBJ2-7; a possible D gene is TRBD2 (5 bases). The origin of this receptor is a human donor in good health. Material for sequencing was non-Treg CD4+ T cells sorted from blood. CDR3 protein: CASSARTGMNYEQYF. The DNA of the CDR3 is TGTGCCAGCAGTGCCCGAACCGGGATGAACTACGAGCAGTACTTC.